This T cell receptor beta chain was observed in a study of spatial heterogeneity in lung cancer. Study summary: An average of more than ten raw reads was observed per unique TCR and UMI combination. Study conclusions and caveats: Ubiquitous expanded tumor TCRs appeared in blood more at resection than follow-up.

The CDR3 is 13 residues long. Looked up from germline, CDR1 is SQVTM and CDR2 is ANQGSEA. Trimming at V came to 4 bases and at J to 4 bases, leaving 4 bases not matched to a gene. Remarks on this clonotype: Its antigen is unknown.

A distinct unique molecular identifier was carried by each TCR cDNA molecule. A single record per CDR3 protein comes from TCRdb applying MiXCR to the 5' RACE reads. The sample consists of about 75,000 distinct CDR3 sequences, roughly 14% of them appearing once. The time point here: sample taken at primary tumor resection. Unsorted whole RNA samples from tumor, nontumor lung or frozen PBMC were sequenced. This clonotype originated in a male donor with early-stage non-small cell lung cancer. V and J are TRBV29-1 and TRBJ1-5; 7 bases fit TRBD1. The specimen comprised PBMCs, sampled at surgery. The CDR3 DNA reads as TGCAGCGTTGGAGGGACAGATAATCAGCCCCAGCATTTT. As protein: CSVGGTDNQPQHF.